This TCR beta chain was recovered during a study of T-cell memory formation after mild COVID-19. Study-level points and caveats: Mostly located in CM and EM were contracting CD4+ clones, with contracting CD8+ clones located in EMRA. There was no confirmation that second-wave clones peaking on day 37 were SARS-CoV-2 specific.

Trimming removed 8 bases at V and 0 bases at J, with 12 bases between. Germline lookup yields CDR1 SGHTA and CDR2 FQGNSA. The CDR3 extends over 14 amino acids. One entry per CDR3 protein, called by TCRdb with MiXCR from the 5' RACE reads. Altogether around 340,000 distinct CDR3 sequences are present, 13% being singletons, with the ten largest covering about 21%. This clonotype was recorded a few times. Its target is unknown. The TCR was taken from a man younger than 35 who had mild COVID-19 (a few samples of this study predate the infection). Cell type and time point are not known. J is TRBJ2-3 and V is TRBV7-2, with D possibly TRBD2 on 5 matching bases. The sequenced sample consisted of PBMCs or a T cell subset sorted from them (not recorded which). CDR3 region: CASLGETSTDTQYF. In DNA, the CDR3 is TGTGCCAGCTTGGGAGAGACTAGCACAGATACGCAGTATTTT.